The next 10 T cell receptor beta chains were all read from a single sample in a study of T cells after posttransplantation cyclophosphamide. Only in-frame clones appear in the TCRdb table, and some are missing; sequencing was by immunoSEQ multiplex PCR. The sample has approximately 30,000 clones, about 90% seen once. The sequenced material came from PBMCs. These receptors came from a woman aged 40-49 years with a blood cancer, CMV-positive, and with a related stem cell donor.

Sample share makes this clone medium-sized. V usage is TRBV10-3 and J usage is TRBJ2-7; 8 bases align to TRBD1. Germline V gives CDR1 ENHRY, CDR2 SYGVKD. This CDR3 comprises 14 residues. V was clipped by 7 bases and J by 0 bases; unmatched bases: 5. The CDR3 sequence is CAIKTGTGSYEQYF. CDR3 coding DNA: TGTGCCATCAAAACCGGGACAGGCTCCTACGAGCAGTACTTC.

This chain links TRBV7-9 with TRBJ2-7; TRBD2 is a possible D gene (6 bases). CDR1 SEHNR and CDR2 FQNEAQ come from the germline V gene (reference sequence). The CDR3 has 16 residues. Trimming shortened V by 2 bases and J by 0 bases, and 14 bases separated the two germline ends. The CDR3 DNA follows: TGTGCCAGCAGCTTATTCTATTCGGGGGTCTCCTACGAGCAGTACTTC. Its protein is CASSLFYSGVSYEQYF.

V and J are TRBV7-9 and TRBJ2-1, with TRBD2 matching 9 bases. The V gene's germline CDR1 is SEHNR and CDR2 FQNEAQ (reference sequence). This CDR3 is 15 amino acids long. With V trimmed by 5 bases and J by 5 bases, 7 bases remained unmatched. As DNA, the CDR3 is TGTGCCAGCAGCCCATGGACTAGCGCTAACAATGAGCAGTTCTTC. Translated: CASSPWTSANNEQFF. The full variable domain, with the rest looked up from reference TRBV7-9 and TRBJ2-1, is DTGVSQNPRHKITKRGQNVTFRCDPISEHNRLYWYRQTLGQGPEFLTYFQNEAQLEKSRLLSDRFSAERPKGSFSTLEIQRTEQGDSAMYLCASSPWTSANNEQFFGPGTRLTVL.

CDR3 coding DNA: TGCGCCAGCAGCTCGAGCGGGGTCTCCTACAATGAGCAGTTCTTC. Its protein is CASSSSGVSYNEQFF. The chain has TRBV5-1 and TRBJ2-1; 7 nucleotides line up with TRBD2. CDR3 size: 15 residues. Germline V gene sequence: CDR1 SGHRS, CDR2 YFSETQ. Trimming at V came to 3 bases and at J to 0 bases, leaving 3 bases not matched to a gene.

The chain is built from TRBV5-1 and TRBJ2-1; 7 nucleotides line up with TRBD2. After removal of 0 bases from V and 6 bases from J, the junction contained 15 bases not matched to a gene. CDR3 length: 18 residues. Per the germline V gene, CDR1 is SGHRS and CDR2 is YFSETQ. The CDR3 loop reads CASSLGSLGLGVSNEQFF. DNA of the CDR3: TGCGCCAGCAGCTTGGGCAGCTTAGGACTAGGGGTCTCCAATGAGCAGTTCTTC.

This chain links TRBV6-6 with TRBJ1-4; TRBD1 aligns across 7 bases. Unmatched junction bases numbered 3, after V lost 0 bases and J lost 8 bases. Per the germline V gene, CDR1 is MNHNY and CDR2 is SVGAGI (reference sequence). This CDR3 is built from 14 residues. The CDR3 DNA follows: TGTGCCAGCAGTTACTCGACAGGGACGGAAAAACTGTTTTTT. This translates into CASSYSTGTEKLFF.

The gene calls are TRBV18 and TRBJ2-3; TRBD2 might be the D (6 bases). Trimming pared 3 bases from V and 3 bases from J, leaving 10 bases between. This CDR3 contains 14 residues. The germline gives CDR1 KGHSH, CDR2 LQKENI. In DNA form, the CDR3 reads TGTGCCAGCTCACCCCGGGAGCAGACAGATACGCAGTATTTT. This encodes CASSPREQTDTQYF.

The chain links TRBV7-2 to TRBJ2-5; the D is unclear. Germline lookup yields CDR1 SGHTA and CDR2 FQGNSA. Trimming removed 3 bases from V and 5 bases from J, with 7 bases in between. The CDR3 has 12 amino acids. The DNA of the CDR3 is TGTGCCAGCAGCTTGGTAGAGGAGACCCAGTACTTC. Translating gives CASSLVEETQYF.

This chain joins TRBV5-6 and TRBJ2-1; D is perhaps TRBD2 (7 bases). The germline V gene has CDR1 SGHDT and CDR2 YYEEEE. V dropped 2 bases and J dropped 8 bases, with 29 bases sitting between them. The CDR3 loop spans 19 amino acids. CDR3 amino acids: CASSLPLVGRGGDEDEQFF. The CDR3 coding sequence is TGTGCCAGCAGCTTACCCCTTGTAGGCCGCGGGGGCGATGAGGATGAGCAGTTCTTC.

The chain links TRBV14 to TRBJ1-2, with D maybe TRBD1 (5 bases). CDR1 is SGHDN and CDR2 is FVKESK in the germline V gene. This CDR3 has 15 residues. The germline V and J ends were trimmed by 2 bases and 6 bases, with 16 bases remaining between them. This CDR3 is CASSQSGVGIDGYTF. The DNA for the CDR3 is TGTGCCAGCAGCCAATCGGGGGTAGGCATTGATGGCTACACCTTC.